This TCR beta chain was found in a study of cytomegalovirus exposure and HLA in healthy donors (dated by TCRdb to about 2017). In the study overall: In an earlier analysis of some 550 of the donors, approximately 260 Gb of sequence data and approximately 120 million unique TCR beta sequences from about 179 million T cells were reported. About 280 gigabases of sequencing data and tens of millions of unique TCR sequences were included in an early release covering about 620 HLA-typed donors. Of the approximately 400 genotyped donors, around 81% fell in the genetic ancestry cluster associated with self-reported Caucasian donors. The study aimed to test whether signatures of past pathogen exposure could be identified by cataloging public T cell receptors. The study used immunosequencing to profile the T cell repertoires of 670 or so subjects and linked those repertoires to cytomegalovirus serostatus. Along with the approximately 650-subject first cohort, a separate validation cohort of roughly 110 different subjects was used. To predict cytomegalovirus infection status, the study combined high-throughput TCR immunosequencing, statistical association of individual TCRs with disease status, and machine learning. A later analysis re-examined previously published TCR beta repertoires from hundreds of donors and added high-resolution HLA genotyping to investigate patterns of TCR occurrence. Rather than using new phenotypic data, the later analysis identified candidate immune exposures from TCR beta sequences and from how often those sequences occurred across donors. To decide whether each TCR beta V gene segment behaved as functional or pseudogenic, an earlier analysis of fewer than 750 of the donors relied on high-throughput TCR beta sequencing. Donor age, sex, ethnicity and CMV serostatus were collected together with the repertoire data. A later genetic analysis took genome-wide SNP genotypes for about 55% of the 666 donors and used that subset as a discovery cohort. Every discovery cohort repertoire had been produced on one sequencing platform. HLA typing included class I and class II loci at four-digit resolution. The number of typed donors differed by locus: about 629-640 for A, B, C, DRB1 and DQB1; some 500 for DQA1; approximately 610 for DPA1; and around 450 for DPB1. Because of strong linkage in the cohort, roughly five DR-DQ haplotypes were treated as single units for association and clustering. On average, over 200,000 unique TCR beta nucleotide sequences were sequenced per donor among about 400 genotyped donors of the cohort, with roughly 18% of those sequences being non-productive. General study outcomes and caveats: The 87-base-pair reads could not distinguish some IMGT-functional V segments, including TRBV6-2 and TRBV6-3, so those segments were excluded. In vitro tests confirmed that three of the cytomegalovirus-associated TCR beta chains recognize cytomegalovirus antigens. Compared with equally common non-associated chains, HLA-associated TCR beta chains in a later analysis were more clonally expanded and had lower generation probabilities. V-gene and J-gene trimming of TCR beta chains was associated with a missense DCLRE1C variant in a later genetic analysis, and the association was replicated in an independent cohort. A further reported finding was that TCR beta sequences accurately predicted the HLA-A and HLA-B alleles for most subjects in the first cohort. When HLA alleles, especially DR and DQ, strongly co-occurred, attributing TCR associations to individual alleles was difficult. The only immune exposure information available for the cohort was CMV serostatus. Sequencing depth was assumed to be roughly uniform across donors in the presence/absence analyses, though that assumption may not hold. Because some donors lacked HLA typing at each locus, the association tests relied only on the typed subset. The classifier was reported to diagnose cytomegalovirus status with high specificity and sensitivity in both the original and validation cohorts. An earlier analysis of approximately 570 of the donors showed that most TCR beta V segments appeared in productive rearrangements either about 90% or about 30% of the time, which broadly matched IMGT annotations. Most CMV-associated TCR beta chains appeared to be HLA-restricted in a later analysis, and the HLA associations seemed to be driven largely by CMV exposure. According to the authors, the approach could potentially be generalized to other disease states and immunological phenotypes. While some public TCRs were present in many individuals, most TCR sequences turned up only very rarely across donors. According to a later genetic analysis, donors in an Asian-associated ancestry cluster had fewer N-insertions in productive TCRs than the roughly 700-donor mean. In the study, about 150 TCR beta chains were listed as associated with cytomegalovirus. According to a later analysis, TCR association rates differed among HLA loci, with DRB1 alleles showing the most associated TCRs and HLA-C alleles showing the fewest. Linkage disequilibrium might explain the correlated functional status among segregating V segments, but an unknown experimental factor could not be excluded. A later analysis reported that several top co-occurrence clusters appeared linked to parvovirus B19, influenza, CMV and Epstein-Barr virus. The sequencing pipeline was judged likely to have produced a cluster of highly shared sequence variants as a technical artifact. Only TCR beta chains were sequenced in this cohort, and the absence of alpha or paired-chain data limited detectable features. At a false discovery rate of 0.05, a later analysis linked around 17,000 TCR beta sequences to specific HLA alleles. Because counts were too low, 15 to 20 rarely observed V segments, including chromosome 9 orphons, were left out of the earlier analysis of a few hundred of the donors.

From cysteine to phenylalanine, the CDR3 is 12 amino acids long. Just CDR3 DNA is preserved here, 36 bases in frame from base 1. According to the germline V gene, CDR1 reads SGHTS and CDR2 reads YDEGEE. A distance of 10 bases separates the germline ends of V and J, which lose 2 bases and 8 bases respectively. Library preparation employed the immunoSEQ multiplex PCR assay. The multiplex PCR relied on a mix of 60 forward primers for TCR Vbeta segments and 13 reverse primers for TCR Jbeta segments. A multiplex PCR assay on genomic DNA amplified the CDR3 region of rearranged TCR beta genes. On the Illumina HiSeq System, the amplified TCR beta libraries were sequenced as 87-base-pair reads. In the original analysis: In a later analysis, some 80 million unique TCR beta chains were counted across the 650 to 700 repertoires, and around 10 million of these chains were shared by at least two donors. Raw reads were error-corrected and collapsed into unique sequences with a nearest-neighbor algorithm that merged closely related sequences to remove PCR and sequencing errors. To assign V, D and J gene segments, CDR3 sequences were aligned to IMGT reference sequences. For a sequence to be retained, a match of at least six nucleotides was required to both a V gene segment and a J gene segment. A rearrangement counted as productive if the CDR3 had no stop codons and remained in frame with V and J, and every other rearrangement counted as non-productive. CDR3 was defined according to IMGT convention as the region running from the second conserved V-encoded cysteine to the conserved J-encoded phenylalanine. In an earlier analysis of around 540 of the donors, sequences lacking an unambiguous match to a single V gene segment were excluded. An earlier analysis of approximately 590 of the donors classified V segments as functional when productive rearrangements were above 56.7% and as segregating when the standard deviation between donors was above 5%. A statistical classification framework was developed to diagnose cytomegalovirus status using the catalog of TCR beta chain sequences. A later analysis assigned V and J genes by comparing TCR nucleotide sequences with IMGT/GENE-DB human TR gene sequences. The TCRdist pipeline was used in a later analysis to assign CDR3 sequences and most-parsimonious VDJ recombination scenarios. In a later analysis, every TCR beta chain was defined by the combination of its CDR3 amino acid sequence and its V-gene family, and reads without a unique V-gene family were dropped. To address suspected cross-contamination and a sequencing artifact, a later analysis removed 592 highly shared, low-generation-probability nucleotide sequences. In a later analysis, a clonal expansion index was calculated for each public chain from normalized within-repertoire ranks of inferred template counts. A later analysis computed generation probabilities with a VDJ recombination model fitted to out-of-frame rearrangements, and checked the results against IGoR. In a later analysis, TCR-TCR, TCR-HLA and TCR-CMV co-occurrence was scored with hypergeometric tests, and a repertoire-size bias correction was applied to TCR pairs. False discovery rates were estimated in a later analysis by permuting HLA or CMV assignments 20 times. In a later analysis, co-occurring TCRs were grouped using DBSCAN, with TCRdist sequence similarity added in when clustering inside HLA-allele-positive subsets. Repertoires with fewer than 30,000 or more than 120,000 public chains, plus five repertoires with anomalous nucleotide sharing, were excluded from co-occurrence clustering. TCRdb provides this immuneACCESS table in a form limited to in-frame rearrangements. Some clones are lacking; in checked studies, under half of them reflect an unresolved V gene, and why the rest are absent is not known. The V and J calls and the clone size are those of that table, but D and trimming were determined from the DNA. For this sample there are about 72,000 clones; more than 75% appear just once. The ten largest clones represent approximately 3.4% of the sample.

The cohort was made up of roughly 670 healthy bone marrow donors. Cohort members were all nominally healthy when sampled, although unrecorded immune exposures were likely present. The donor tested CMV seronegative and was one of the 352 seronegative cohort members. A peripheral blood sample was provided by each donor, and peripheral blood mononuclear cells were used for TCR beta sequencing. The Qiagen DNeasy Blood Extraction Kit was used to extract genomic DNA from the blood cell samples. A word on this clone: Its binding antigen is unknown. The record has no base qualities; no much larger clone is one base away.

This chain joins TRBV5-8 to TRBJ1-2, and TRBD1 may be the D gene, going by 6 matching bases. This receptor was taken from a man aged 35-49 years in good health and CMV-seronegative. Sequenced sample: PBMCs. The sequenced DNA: TGTGCCAGCAGCTTAAGGGGGTTCGGCTACACCTTC. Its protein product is CASSLRGFGYTF.